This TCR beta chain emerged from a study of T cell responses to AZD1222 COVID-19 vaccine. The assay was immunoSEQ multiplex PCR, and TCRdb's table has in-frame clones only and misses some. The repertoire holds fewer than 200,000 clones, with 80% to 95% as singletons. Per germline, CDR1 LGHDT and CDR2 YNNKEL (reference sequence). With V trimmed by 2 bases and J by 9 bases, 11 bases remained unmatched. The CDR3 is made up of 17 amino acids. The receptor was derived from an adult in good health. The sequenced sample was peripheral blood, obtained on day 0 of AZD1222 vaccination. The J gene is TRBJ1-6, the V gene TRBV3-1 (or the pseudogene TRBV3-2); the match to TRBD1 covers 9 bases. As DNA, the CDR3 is TGTGCCAGCAGCCAATCACCCCAACAGGGGGCGGGTTCACCCCTCCACTTT. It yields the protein CASSQSPQQGAGSPLHF.